This entry concerns a single T cell receptor (beta chain). What it binds is not known. PCR primers comprised 60 Vbeta and 13 Jbeta primers. Here immunoSEQ multiplex PCR was the method, and the copy in TCRdb shows in-frame clones only, minus some. The repertoire holds about 100,000 clones, with roughly 82% as singletons. The source of the sample is a study of cytomegalovirus exposure and HLA in healthy donors. Deletions cut 6 bases from V and 6 bases from J, with 16 bases between. This CDR3 region has 14 residues. Germline V gene sequence: CDR1 KGHSH, CDR2 LQKENI. Regarding the study as a whole: An analysis was carried out at a later point. It showed that HLA-associated TCR beta chains were more clonally expanded than equally common non-associated chains. In vitro assays verified that a few CMV-associated chains recognized CMV antigens specifically. With DRB1 most and HLA-C fewest, TCR association rates differed between HLA loci in a later analysis. Reports described diagnosis of cytomegalovirus status by the classifier as highly specific and sensitive.

The gene calls are TRBV18 and TRBJ2-3; D gene unclear. Sequencing used PBMCs. The TCR sequence derives from a male donor in good health and CMV-seronegative. CDR3 amino acids: CASSSPRPSDTQYF. CDR3 in DNA: TGTGCCAGCTCCTCGCCGAGGCCCTCGGATACGCAGTATTTT.